The source of this T cell receptor beta chain is a study of blood T cell repertoires in COVID-19 (dated by TCRdb to the early 2020s). For the wider study: The collaborator samples originated in the United States, Italy and Spain and spanned the acute and convalescent phases of COVID-19. The material from the prospective study consisted of cDNA or gDNA derived from T cells, B-cell-depleted T cells, or PBMCs. Deeply sampled blood TCRbeta repertoires from subjects exposed to, actively infected with, or recovered from COVID-19 were included in the dataset. The repertoires were released in a freely available public database meant as a resource for research on the immune response to SARS-CoV-2. The samples were drawn from the first 160 participants of the ongoing ImmuneRACE study and from 950 to 1,500 subjects provided by 6 global collaborators. The sample metadata nearly always contained a de-identified subject ID, COVID-19 status, age in years and sex. Where HLA class I and class II types were available, the types were taken from metadata supplied by the sample provider, not from assay-based typing.

TCRbeta CDR3 regions were amplified from genomic DNA by means of the immunoSEQ Assay, a bias-controlled multiplex PCR. In the paper's pipeline: The number of nucleated cells in each sample was estimated from the amplification of reference gene primers within the assay. Sequence reads were collapsed and filtered to measure the absolute abundance of every unique TCRbeta CDR3 rearrangement. For each sample, productive Simpson clonality was calculated as the square root of Simpson's diversity index over productive rearrangements. In its TCRdb copy, this immuneACCESS table keeps in-frame sequences only and misses some clones. Where compared with another copy, unresolved V genes explain less than half of these, and the others have no known cause. Clonal size and the V and J genes are those of that table, whereas D and trimming came from the DNA. Within this sample are 150,000 to 200,000 clones, with 65% to 85% of them counted one time only. The top ten clonotypes cover roughly 7% of the sample.

As concerns this clone: Its recognized antigen is unknown. Base qualities were left out, and no much larger clone turns up one base away.

Study-wide conclusions, independent of this receptor: The amount of clinical and demographic metadata varied by source and participant and was provided uncurated.

Taken from the germline V gene, the CDR1 and CDR2 loops are SGHDT and YYEEEE. V ends up 2 bases short and J 3 bases short, with an unmatched junction base count of 7. Counted from cysteine to phenylalanine, this CDR3 has 16 amino acids. The kept DNA is CDR3 alone, 48 bases in frame from the first base. In the prospective study, participants were roughly 18 to 100 years old, resided in about two dozen geographic areas of the United States, and were enrolled through a virtual design. Cohort assignment in the prospective study relied on participant-reported clinical history from a screening survey and a study questionnaire. Recovered participants in ImmuneRACE Cohort 3 were defined by two consecutive negative NP/OP PCR tests, clearance by a healthcare professional, or resolution of symptoms. Each participant in the prospective study had whole blood, serum and a nasopharyngeal or oropharyngeal swab collected by mobile phlebotomists. Additional blood draws and questionnaires over an approximately two-month period could optionally be provided by prospective study participants. Before DNA extraction, blood samples from the prospective study were shipped at room temperature or frozen.

This TCR was recovered from a man aged 35 to 55 who had recovered from COVID-19. The chain is assembled from TRBV5-6 and TRBJ1-5; TRBD1 fits 8 bases in the junction. Sample: PBMCs or T cells enriched from blood (not recorded which). The nucleotide sequence is TGTGCCAGCAGCTTACTTGGACAGGGTGACAATCAGCCCCAGCATTTT. It encodes CASSLLGQGDNQPQHF. The full variable domain, with segments outside the CDR3 supplied by the reference TRBV5-6 and TRBJ1-5 proteins, appears as DAGVTQSPTHLIKTRGQQVTLRCSPKSGHDTVSWYQQALGQGPQFIFQYYEEEERQRGNFPDRFSGHQFPNYSSELNVNALLLGDSALYLCASSLLGQGDNQPQHFGDGTRLSIL.